The 17 T cell receptor beta chains listed next were all sequenced from one sample in a study of T-cell memory formation after mild COVID-19. Each CDR3 protein gets one entry after TCRdb re-called the 5' RACE reads with MiXCR. Of about 160,000 distinct CDR3 sequences in the sample, around a third were seen once. The sequenced sample was PBMCs or a T cell subset sorted from them (not recorded which). These receptors all come from an adult woman who had mild COVID-19 (a few samples of this study predate the infection). Cell type and time point are not known.

This chain uses TRBV7-3 with TRBJ2-2, with D uncertain. In germline, CDR1 is SGHTA, CDR2 FQGTGA. CDR3 size: 17 residues. V was shortened by 1 base and J by 1 base, with 13 bases between the two germline ends. CDR3 coding DNA: TGTGCCAGCAGCTTAAAGTTCGAGGCAGGGAACACCGGGGAGCTGTTTTTT. It specifies CASSLKFEAGNTGELFF.

The rearrangement joins TRBV9 to TRBJ1-1; TRBD1 agrees at 7 bases. Germline lookup yields CDR1 SGDLS and CDR2 YYNGEE. V shed 0 bases and J 5 bases; nucleotides not matched to a gene: 13. This CDR3 has 17 amino acids. CDR3 bases: TGTGCCAGCAGCGTAGGGACAGGAACAAAGGGTTCAACTGAAGCTTTCTTT. Its translation: CASSVGTGTKGSTEAFF.

This clonotype turned up a few times. The V and J genes are TRBV29-1 and TRBJ1-2; D is uncertain. Germline CDR1 is SQVTM and CDR2 is ANQGSEA. The CDR3 runs 14 residues. The V and J ends lost 0 bases and 4 bases respectively, with 12 bases between them. The CDR3, as DNA: TGCAGCGTTGAAGATTCGGCCAGCAGCTATGGCTACACCTTC. Its protein is CSVEDSASSYGYTF.

The chain has TRBV10-3 and TRBJ1-4; a weak D match, TRBD1 (5 bases). This CDR3 contains 15 residues. CDR1 is ENHRY and CDR2 is SYGVKD in the germline V gene. V was pared by 3 bases and J by 8 bases, with 16 bases between. The CDR3 DNA reads TGTGCCATCAGTGAAGGGGCCTTGGGGGAGGAAAAACTGTTTTTT. This gives the protein CAISEGALGEEKLFF.

This clonotype was recorded once. The rearrangement uses TRBV18 and TRBJ1-5; 8 bases align to TRBD1. The CDR3 runs to 15 residues. Germline trimming cut 2 bases from V and 3 bases from J; bases unmatched to any gene: 3. Germline CDR1 KGHSH, CDR2 LQKENI. Here the CDR3 DNA reads TGTGCCAGCTCACCAGACAGGGGTGTCAATCAGCCCCAGCATTTT. Its translation is CASSPDRGVNQPQHF.

This clonotype was counted only a few times. V is TRBV7-6 and J is TRBJ1-1, with 7 bases that match TRBD1. The CDR3 extends over 14 amino acids. Looked up from germline, CDR1 is SGHVS and CDR2 is FNYEAQ. J was trimmed by 1 base and V by 5 bases; bases with no gene match: 4. The CDR3 region has the DNA TGTGCCAGCAGCGCGTCAGGGGGGAACACTGAAGCTTTCTTT. Translating gives CASSASGGNTEAFF.

This clonotype has only one observation. This chain connects TRBV29-1 to TRBJ2-5; the D gene is possibly TRBD1 (6 bases). Trimming took off 7 bases at V and 1 base at J, with 10 bases between the two ends. CDR1 and CDR2 (germline): SQVTM, ANQGSEA. The CDR3 consists of 12 residues. This CDR3 reads CSALRGQETQYF. The CDR3 coding sequence is TGCAGCGCCCTCAGGGGCCAAGAGACCCAGTACTTC.

This clonotype occurred once. The V and J genes are TRBV30 and TRBJ2-1; a possible D gene is TRBD2 (6 bases). The CDR3 has 12 residues. The germline CDR1 and CDR2 sequences are GTSNPN and SVGIG (reference sequence). The V and J ends lost 7 bases and 7 bases respectively, with 14 bases between them. CDR3 region: CASGGNGNEQFF. In nucleotides, the CDR3 is TGTGCCTCCGGCGGGAATGGTAATGAGCAGTTCTTC.

This chain uses TRBV24-1 with TRBJ2-3; no reliable D call. The germline CDR1 and CDR2 sequences are KGHDR and SFDVKD. The CDR3 totals 14 residues. V dropped 3 bases and J dropped 2 bases, with 8 bases sitting between them. Here the CDR3 reads CATSDPDPTDTQYF. The CDR3, as DNA: TGTGCCACCAGTGATCCCGATCCCACAGATACGCAGTATTTT.

This clonotype was recorded a few times. V and J are TRBV19 and TRBJ2-5; 9 positions match TRBD2. The length of the CDR3 is 15 residues. CDR1 and CDR2 (germline): LNHDA, SQIVND (reference sequence). The junction had 9 bases not matched to a gene; V was cut back by 5 bases and J by 5 bases. The CDR3 protein is CASSPPWSGRETQYF. CDR3 DNA sequence: TGTGCCAGTAGTCCCCCGTGGAGCGGGAGGGAGACCCAGTACTTC.

This clonotype has more than one count but fewer than ten. The chain carries TRBV7-6 and TRBJ2-3, with D possibly being TRBD2 (5 bases). The germline gives CDR1 SGHVS, CDR2 FNYEAQ. CDR3 size: 16 residues. V was trimmed by 0 bases and J by 0 bases, leaving 10 bases between them. In DNA form, the CDR3 reads TGTGCCAGCAGCTTAGCCGGGGTTTCTAGCACAGATACGCAGTATTTT. This encodes CASSLAGVSSTDTQYF. Looking up the rest from reference TRBV7-6 and TRBJ2-3 gives the full variable domain: GAGVSQSPRYKVTKRGQDVALRCDPISGHVSLYWYRQALGQGPEFLTYFNYEAQQDKSGLPNDRFSAERPEGSISTLTIQRTEQRDSAMYRCASSLAGVSSTDTQYFGPGTRLTVL.

J is TRBJ2-7 and V is TRBV27, with unresolved D. This CDR3 comprises 11 residues. V was clipped by 5 bases and J by 3 bases, with 5 bases between them. Germline assignment: CDR1 MNHEY and CDR2 SMNVEV (reference sequence). Here the CDR3 DNA reads TGTGCCAGCAGTGGCCACTACGAGCAGTACTTC. Its translation: CASSGHYEQYF.

The chain is built from TRBV10-3 and TRBJ1-2; D unresolved. This CDR3 has 13 amino acids. Looked up from germline, CDR1 is ENHRY and CDR2 is SYGVKD. Deletions cut 6 bases from V and 2 bases from J, with 10 bases between. The CDR3 loop is CAISVDGNYGYTF. CDR3 DNA: TGTGCCATCAGCGTTGACGGGAACTATGGCTACACCTTC.

This clonotype was counted a few times. This sequence joins TRBV29-1 and TRBJ2-2, with TRBD2 as a possible D gene (5 bases). V was cut by 4 bases and J by 6 bases, with 15 bases left in between. CDR1 is SQVTM and CDR2 is ANQGSEA in the germline V gene. This CDR3 is built from 14 residues. Here the CDR3 reads CSVAGSRESGELFF. In nucleotides, the CDR3 is TGCAGCGTTGCTGGGTCTAGGGAGTCCGGGGAGCTGTTTTTT.

Comments on this clonotype: An end of the junction does not agree with germline; a read error may underlie this. The rearrangement uses TRBV7-9 and TRBJ2-5; D uncertain. CDR3 length: 8 residues. Germline CDR1 is SEHNR and CDR2 is FQNEAQ (reference sequence). The chain's CDR3 is CASSPPHF. In DNA, the CDR3 is TGTGCCAGCAGCCCTCCGCACTTC.

This clonotype was recorded many times. The rearrangement uses TRBV5-1 and TRBJ1-1; D gene uncertain. Germline V gene data show CDR1 as SGHRS and CDR2 as YFSETQ. CDR3 size: 12 residues. Trimming cost V 5 bases and J 1 base, with 6 bases left between them. DNA for the CDR3: TGCGCCAGCAGGCGGGGGAACACTGAAGCTTTCTTT. The encoded protein is CASRRGNTEAFF. The full variable domain, completed using reference TRBV5-1 and TRBJ1-1, is KAGVTQTPRYLIKTRGQQVTLSCSPISGHRSVSWYQQTPGQGLQFLFEYFSETQRNKGNFPGRFSGRQFSNSRSEMNVSTLELGDSALYLCASRRGNTEAFFGQGTRLTVV.

This chain connects TRBV7-3 to TRBJ2-1; 10 nucleotides agree with TRBD2. V dropped 5 bases and J dropped 4; count of bases not matched to a gene: 5. Germline V gene lookup returns CDR1 SGHTA and CDR2 FQGTGA. The CDR3 runs to 15 residues. The CDR3 loop reads CASSPGLAEYNEQFF. In DNA, the CDR3 is TGTGCCAGCAGCCCAGGACTAGCGGAATACAATGAGCAGTTCTTC.